This T cell receptor (beta chain) appears in the sequencing data of a study of cytomegalovirus exposure and HLA in healthy donors. Study results and limitations: For TCR beta chains, V- and J-gene trimming was later linked to a missense DCLRE1C variant. Cytomegalovirus association was assigned to about 150 TCR beta chains.

This clone was detected a few times. Its antigen is not identified. It was with 60 Vbeta and 13 Jbeta primers that the PCR ran. Using immunoSEQ multiplex PCR, the repertoire was profiled, and TCRdb retains in-frame clones only, with some absent. The table shows roughly 86,000 clones, with approximately 66% occurring only once. The CDR3 has 11 residues. V shed 5 bases and J shed 8 bases, with 8 bases lying between them. Per the germline V gene, CDR1 is PRHDT and CDR2 is FYEKMQ (reference sequence). The receptor was derived from a man aged 30 to 39 in good health and CMV-seronegative. The chain carries TRBV13 and TRBJ2-3; D gene ambiguous. The sequenced material came from PBMCs. The CDR3 here is CASSQKFTQYF. DNA of the CDR3: TGTGCCAGCAGCCAGAAATTTACGCAGTATTTT.